The 16 T cell receptor beta chains below all came from one sample that was sequenced in a study of technical replicates of blood from several donors. TCRdb's copy holds only in-frame clones and misses some; the assay was immunoSEQ multiplex PCR. The repertoire holds 60,000 to 95,000 clones, with roughly nine tenths as singletons. What was sequenced was T cells isolated from PBMCs. These receptors came from a human donor in good health. Some clones in this sample may be carry-over from other donors' samples.

The chain couples TRBV7-9 to TRBJ1-2, with 11 bases identical to TRBD1. CDR3 size: 16 residues. CDR1 SEHNR and CDR2 FQNEAQ come from the germline V gene (reference sequence). Trimming at V came to 7 bases and at J to 8 bases, leaving 15 bases not matched to a gene. The CDR3 DNA is TGTGCCAGCAAGACCTTCCCCGGACAGGGGGCTGAAGGCTACACCTTC. Translation gives CASKTFPGQGAEGYTF.

The V gene is TRBV5-4, the J gene TRBJ2-3, with D possibly TRBD2 on 6 matching bases. CDR3 length: 15 residues. The V end lost 0 bases, the J end lost 3 bases, and 11 bases lay between the germline ends. Germline V gene sequence: CDR1 SGHNT, CDR2 YYREEE (reference sequence). The CDR3 DNA reads TGTGCCAGCAGCTTGGCCGGCGCGGGGACAGATACGCAGTATTTT. It specifies CASSLAGAGTDTQYF.

The chain couples TRBV5-1 to TRBJ2-1, with TRBD2 matching 10 bases. Unmatched junction bases numbered 8, after V lost 3 bases and J lost 8 bases. The CDR3 is made up of 15 amino acids. Germline V gene sequence: CDR1 SGHRS, CDR2 YFSETQ. In DNA form, the CDR3 reads TGCGCCAGCAGCTCATCCGGGACTAGCGTTGATGAGCAGTTCTTC. Its translation: CASSSSGTSVDEQFF.

This clone occurred once. V gene TRBV19 combines with J gene TRBJ2-7; maybe TRBD1 (6 bases). The length of the CDR3 is 13 residues. The V end lost 1 base, the J end lost 4 bases, and 8 bases lay between the germline ends. Germline-derived CDR1 and CDR2 are LNHDA and SQIVND (reference sequence). The CDR3 loop reads CASSIGQGYEQYF. In DNA form, the CDR3 reads TGTGCCAGTAGTATAGGCCAGGGGTACGAGCAGTACTTC.

The chain joins TRBV9 to TRBJ2-2, with TRBD2 as a possible D gene (5 bases). The CDR3 runs to 15 residues. Germline lookup yields CDR1 SGDLS and CDR2 YYNGEE. The V end was cut by 1 base, the J end by 4 bases, with 11 bases between. The CDR3 region is CASSVFERSTGELFF. The CDR3 nucleotides read TGTGCCAGCAGCGTATTTGAGCGGAGCACCGGGGAGCTGTTTTTT.

V is TRBV5-1 and J is TRBJ1-6; 11 nucleotides line up with TRBD1. CDR1 is SGHRS, CDR2 YFSETQ, per germline. After removal of 4 bases from V and 10 bases from J, the junction contained 4 bases not matched to a gene. The length of the CDR3 is 14 residues. The CDR3 here is CASSAGQGESPLHF. CDR3 sequence (DNA): TGCGCCAGCAGCGCGGGACAGGGGGAATCACCCCTCCACTTT. Full variable domain (missing parts from reference TRBV5-1 and TRBJ1-6): KAGVTQTPRYLIKTRGQQVTLSCSPISGHRSVSWYQQTPGQGLQFLFEYFSETQRNKGNFPGRFSGRQFSNSRSEMNVSTLELGDSALYLCASSAGQGESPLHFGNGTRLTVT.

The V call is TRBV21-1, the J call TRBJ2-7; the D call of TRBD2 is as the table states it, not checked on the DNA. TRBV21-1 is shown as a pseudogene. This CDR3 has 11 amino acids. The CDR3 protein is CASSPPSEQYF. CDR3 nucleotides: TGTGCCAGCAGCCCCCCCTCCGAGCAGTACTTC.

The chain links TRBV7-9 to TRBJ1-1; D gene unclear. Trimming removed 2 bases from V and 1 base from J, with 5 bases in between. The CDR3 sequence is 13 residues long. Germline values: CDR1 SEHNR, CDR2 FQNEAQ (reference sequence). CDR3 nucleotides: TGTGCCAGCAGCTTACCCGGGAACACTGAAGCTTTCTTT. Protein sequence: CASSLPGNTEAFF.

This chain joins TRBV7-7 and TRBJ2-2; a weak D match, TRBD1 (6 bases). Per the germline V gene, CDR1 is SSHAT and CDR2 is FNYEAQ (reference sequence). V was pared by 5 bases and J by 6 bases, with 16 bases between. CDR3 length equals 15 residues. The CDR3 nucleotides read TGTGCCAGCAGCAAACAAACAGGGTATCCCGGGGAGCTGTTTTTT. Translating it yields CASSKQTGYPGELFF. Drawing the rest from reference TRBV7-7 and TRBJ2-2, the complete variable domain is GAGVSQSPRYKVTKRGQDVTLRCDPISSHATLYWYQQALGQGPEFLTYFNYEAQPDKSGLPSDRFSAERPEGSISTLTIQRTEQRDSAMYRCASSKQTGYPGELFFGEGSRLTVL.

The chain is built from TRBV10-3 and TRBJ1-5; D is undetermined. The CDR3 consists of 13 residues. V was pared by 11 bases and J by 6 bases, with 17 bases between. Germline V gives CDR1 ENHRY, CDR2 SYGVKD. CDR3 sequence reads: CAPGLATGQPQHF. The DNA of the CDR3 is TGTGCCCCTGGACTGGCTACGGGTCAGCCCCAGCATTTT.

The rearrangement joins TRBV5-1 to TRBJ1-1, with D possibly matching TRBD1 (5 bases). V lost 0 bases and J 2 bases, leaving 17 bases between the germline ends. Germline values: CDR1 SGHRS, CDR2 YFSETQ. This CDR3 is 17 amino acids long. The CDR3 spells CASSLARAPQRNTEAFF. The CDR3, as DNA: TGCGCCAGCAGCTTGGCCAGGGCCCCTCAGCGAAACACTGAAGCTTTCTTT.

This rearrangement joins TRBV7-8 to TRBJ1-2, with TRBD1 matching over 10 bases. Germline V gene data show CDR1 as SGHVS and CDR2 as FQNEAQ. The CDR3 contains 15 residues. Trimming took 5 bases from V and 4 from J; bases not matched to a gene: 7. The CDR3: CASSRDRGRSYGYTF. In DNA, the CDR3 is TGTGCCAGCAGCCGCGACAGGGGGCGAAGCTATGGCTACACCTTC.

The chain uses TRBV5-6 and TRBJ1-1; the D is unclear. CDR1 is SGHDT, CDR2 YYEEEE, per germline. V shed 5 bases and J shed 10 bases, with 6 bases lying between them. The CDR3 runs 9 residues. Written as DNA, the CDR3 is TGTGCCAGCAGGTTCCGAGCTTTCTTT. Translated, it gives CASRFRAFF.

The chain links TRBV13 to TRBJ1-1, with 8 bases lining up with TRBD1. The CDR3 covers 12 residues. After removal of 6 bases from V and 6 bases from J, the junction contained 3 bases not matched to a gene. CDR1 is PRHDT, CDR2 FYEKMQ, per germline (reference sequence). The CDR3 DNA is TGTGCCAGCAGAGACAGGGGTCCTGAAGCTTTCTTT. It specifies CASRDRGPEAFF.

The chain employs TRBV11-2 and TRBJ2-5, with TRBD1 identical over 7 bases. Germline loops: CDR1 SGHAT, CDR2 FQNNGV. The CDR3 is made up of 15 amino acids. The junction had 8 bases not matched to a gene; V was cut back by 0 bases and J by 7 bases. This CDR3 is CASSLESQGVWTQYF. In DNA form, the CDR3 reads TGTGCCAGCAGCTTAGAGTCCCAGGGGGTGTGGACCCAGTACTTC.

The J gene is TRBJ2-1, the V gene TRBV5-1, with D unclear. Germline V gene sequence: CDR1 SGHRS, CDR2 YFSETQ. V lost 0 bases and J lost 5, with 9 bases in between. CDR3 length: 14 residues. This CDR3 is CASSLGQVDNEQFF. The CDR3 DNA reads as TGCGCCAGCAGCTTGGGACAAGTAGACAATGAGCAGTTCTTC.